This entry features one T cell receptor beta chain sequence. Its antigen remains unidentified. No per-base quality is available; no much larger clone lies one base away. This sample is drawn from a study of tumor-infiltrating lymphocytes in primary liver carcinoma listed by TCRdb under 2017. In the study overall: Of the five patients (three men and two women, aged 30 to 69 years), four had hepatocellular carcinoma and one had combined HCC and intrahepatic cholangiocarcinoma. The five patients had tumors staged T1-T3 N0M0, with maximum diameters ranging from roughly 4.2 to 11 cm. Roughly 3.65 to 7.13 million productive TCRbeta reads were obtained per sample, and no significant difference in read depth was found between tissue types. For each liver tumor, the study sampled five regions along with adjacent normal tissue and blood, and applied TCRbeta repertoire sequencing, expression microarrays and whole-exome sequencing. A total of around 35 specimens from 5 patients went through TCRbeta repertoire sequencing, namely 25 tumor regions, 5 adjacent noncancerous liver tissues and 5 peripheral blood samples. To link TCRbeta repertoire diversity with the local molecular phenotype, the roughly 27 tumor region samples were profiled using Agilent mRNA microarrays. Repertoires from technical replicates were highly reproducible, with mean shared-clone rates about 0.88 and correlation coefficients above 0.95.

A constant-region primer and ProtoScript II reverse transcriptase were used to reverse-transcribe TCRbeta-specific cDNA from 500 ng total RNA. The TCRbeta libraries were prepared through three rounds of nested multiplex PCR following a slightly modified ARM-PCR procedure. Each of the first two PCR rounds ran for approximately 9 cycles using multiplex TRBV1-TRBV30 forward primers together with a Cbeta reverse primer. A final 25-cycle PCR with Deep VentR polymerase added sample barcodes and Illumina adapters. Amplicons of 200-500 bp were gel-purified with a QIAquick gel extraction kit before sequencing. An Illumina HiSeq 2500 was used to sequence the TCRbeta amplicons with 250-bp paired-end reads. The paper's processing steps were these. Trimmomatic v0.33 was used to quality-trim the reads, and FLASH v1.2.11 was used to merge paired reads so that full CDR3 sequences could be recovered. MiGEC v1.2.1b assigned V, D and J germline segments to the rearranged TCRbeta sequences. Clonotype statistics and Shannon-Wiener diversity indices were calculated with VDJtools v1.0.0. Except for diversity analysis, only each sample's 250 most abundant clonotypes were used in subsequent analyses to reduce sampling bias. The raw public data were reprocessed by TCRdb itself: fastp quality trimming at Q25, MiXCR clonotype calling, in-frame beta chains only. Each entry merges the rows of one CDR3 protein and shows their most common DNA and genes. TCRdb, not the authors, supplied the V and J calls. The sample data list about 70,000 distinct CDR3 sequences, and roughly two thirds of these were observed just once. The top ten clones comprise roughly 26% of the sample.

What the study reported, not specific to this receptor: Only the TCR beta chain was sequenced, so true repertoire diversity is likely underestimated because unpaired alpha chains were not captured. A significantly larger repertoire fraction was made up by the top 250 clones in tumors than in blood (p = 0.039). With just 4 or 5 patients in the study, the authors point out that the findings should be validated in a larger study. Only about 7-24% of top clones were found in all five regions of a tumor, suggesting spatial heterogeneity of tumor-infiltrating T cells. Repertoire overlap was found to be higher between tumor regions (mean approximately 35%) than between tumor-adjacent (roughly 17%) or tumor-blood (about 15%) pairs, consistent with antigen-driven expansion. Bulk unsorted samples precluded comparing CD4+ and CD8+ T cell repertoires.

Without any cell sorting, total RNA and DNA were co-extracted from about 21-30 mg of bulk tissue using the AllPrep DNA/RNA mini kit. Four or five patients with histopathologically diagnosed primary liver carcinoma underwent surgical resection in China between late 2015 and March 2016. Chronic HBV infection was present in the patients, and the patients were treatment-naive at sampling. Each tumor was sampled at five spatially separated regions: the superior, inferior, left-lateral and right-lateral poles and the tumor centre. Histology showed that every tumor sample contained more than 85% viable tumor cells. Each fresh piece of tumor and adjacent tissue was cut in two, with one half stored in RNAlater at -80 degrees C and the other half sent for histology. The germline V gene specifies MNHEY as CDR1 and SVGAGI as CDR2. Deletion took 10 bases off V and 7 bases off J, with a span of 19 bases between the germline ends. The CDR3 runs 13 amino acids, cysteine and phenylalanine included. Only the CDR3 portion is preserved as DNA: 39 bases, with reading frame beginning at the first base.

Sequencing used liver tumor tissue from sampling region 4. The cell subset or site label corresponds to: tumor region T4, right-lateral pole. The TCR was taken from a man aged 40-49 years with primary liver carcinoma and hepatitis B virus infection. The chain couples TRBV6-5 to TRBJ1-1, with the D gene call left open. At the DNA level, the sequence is TGTGCCACCCAACGCGGGTACGACTTTGAAGCTTTCTTT. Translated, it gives CATQRGYDFEAFF.